These 17 T cell receptor beta chains were sequenced from one sample in a study of molecular identifiers for immune sequencing clone quantification (dated by TCRdb to the late 2010s). Libraries were built with PCR. Data came from an Illumina HiSeq 4000. The public sequencing data were trimmed at Q25 with fastp and processed into clonotypes with MiXCR by TCRdb, which kept only in-frame beta chains. Each entry merges the rows of one CDR3 protein and shows their most common DNA and genes. The sample includes 550,000 to 750,000 distinct CDR3 sequences, with 20% observed a single time. Together, the top ten hold under 0.95% of the sample. Specimen: naive CD8+ T cells from blood, with Jurkat cell RNA spiked in. The sample's cell subset or site label, decoded: FACS-sorted CD8+CD4-CCR7+CD45RA+ naive T cells. Receptor source: a human donor in good health. Some libraries in this study had Jurkat cell RNA spiked in.

The table lists this clonotype with many counts. The chain recombines TRBV4-1 with TRBJ2-5; D may be TRBD1 (6 bases). Germline CDR1 is MGHRA and CDR2 is YSYEKL. V gave up 0 bases and J gave up 0 bases, with 14 bases separating them. The CDR3 has 17 amino acids. This CDR3 reads CASSQDPRGAYQETQYF. The CDR3 nucleotides read TGCGCCAGCAGCCAAGACCCCAGGGGCGCTTACCAAGAGACCCAGTACTTC.

This clonotype was seen only a few times. This chain links TRBV20-1 with TRBJ2-1; no definite D call. With 0 bases removed from V and 6 bases from J, the gap between germline ends came to 18 bases. The CDR3 contains 16 residues. The germline V gene has CDR1 DFQATT and CDR2 SNEGSKA (reference sequence). As DNA, the CDR3 is TGCAGTGCTAGAGATCAGCTGGCAATCTGGGGCAATGAGCAGTTCTTC. Amino acids: CSARDQLAIWGNEQFF.

This clonotype was seen more than once but under ten times. The chain links TRBV7-9 to TRBJ2-5; TRBD2 aligns across 9 bases. Looked up from germline, CDR1 is SEHNR and CDR2 is FQNEAQ (reference sequence). V shed 2 bases, J shed 4 bases, and the junction held 5 bases outside the gene matches. This CDR3 has 15 amino acids. CDR3 amino acids: CASSLPREGLETQYF. The CDR3, as DNA: TGTGCCAGCAGCTTACCGCGGGAGGGGTTAGAGACCCAGTACTTC.

This clonotype was detected only a few times. The genes are TRBV28 and TRBJ2-7; TRBD2 matches 10 bases. The CDR3 contains 16 residues. V lost 6 bases to trimming and J lost 0 bases; unmatched junction nucleotides: 8. Germline CDR1 reads MDHEN; CDR2 reads SYDVKM. CDR3 region: CASSRPTSGFSYEQYF. CDR3 bases: TGTGCCAGCAGCAGACCGACTAGCGGGTTCTCCTACGAGCAGTACTTC. Full variable domain (rest looked up from reference TRBV28 and TRBJ2-7): DVKVTQSSRYLVKRTGEKVFLECVQDMDHENMFWYRQDPGLGLRLIYFSYDVKMKEKGDIPEGYSVSREKKERFSLILESASTNQTSMYLCASSRPTSGFSYEQYFGPGTRLTVT.

This clonotype was observed a handful of times. J is TRBJ2-1 and V is TRBV13, with 12 positions matching TRBD2. Germline-derived CDR1 and CDR2 are PRHDT and FYEKMQ (reference sequence). With 5 bases clipped from V and 3 bases from J, the junction kept 14 bases outside the gene matches. The CDR3 has 19 residues. CDR3 protein: CASSPEGGLAGGDYNEQFF. CDR3 nucleotide sequence: TGTGCCAGCAGCCCGGAGGGGGGGCTAGCGGGAGGGGACTACAATGAGCAGTTCTTC.

This clonotype was seen only a few times. The rearrangement links TRBV7-9 to TRBJ2-1; TRBD2 might be the D (5 bases). The CDR3 has 16 amino acids. The V and J ends lost 5 bases and 0 bases respectively, with 14 bases between them. Germline V gene data show CDR1 as SEHNR and CDR2 as FQNEAQ (reference sequence). CDR3 bases: TGTGCCAGCAGCCAAAGGTCGGGGAGCTCCTACAATGAGCAGTTCTTC. Its translation is CASSQRSGSSYNEQFF.

This clonotype appeared many times. V gene TRBV5-6 combines with J gene TRBJ2-1, with D maybe TRBD1 (5 bases). Germline loops: CDR1 SGHDT, CDR2 YYEEEE. This CDR3 contains 15 residues. Trimming took off 3 bases at V and 6 bases at J, with 16 bases between the two ends. The CDR3 nucleotides are TGTGCCAGCAGCTGGGGCTTAAAGGGGCTCAATGAGCAGTTCTTC. Amino acid sequence: CASSWGLKGLNEQFF.

This clonotype came up many times. In nucleotides, the CDR3 is TGCGCCAGCAGCCCCCCCGGGGGGGAAAATGAAAAACTGTTTTTT. Translating it yields CASSPPGGENEKLFF. The V call is TRBV4-1, the J call TRBJ1-4, with D perhaps matching TRBD1 (5 bases). V lost 4 bases and J lost 5, with 14 bases in between. The CDR3 totals 15 residues. CDR1 MGHRA and CDR2 YSYEKL come from the germline V gene.

This clonotype occurred many times. V usage is TRBV4-3 and J usage is TRBJ2-2; TRBD1 matches 7 bases. The trim removed 5 bases at V and 6 bases at J, leaving 9 bases unmatched. The CDR3 has 15 residues. Germline V gives CDR1 LGHNA, CDR2 YSLEER. The DNA of the CDR3 is TGCGCCAGCAGCACGGACAGGAATTCCGCCGGGGAGCTGTTTTTT. Translating gives CASSTDRNSAGELFF.

The sample holds many counts of this clonotype. The chain employs TRBV4-2 and TRBJ2-3; possibly TRBD1 or TRBD2 for D (5 bases each). CDR1 and CDR2 (germline): LGHNA, YNFKEQ. The CDR3 loop spans 18 amino acids. V shed 0 bases and J shed 3 bases, with 19 bases lying between them. CDR3 loop: CASSQDQSTAVITDTQYF. The CDR3 nucleotides read TGTGCCAGCAGCCAAGATCAATCGACAGCGGTAATTACAGATACGCAGTATTTT.

This clonotype was seen many times. The V and J genes are TRBV18 and TRBJ2-5; 10 nucleotides line up with TRBD2. The junction had 4 bases not matched to a gene; V was cut back by 0 bases and J by 3 bases. The CDR3 extends over 16 amino acids. CDR1 is KGHSH and CDR2 is LQKENI in the germline V gene. The CDR3 sequence: CASSPPGLAGEETQYF. CDR3 DNA: TGTGCCAGCTCACCACCGGGTCTAGCGGGAGAAGAGACCCAGTACTTC.

This clonotype was found many times. V usage is TRBV30 and J usage is TRBJ2-7; 7 bases agree with TRBD2. This CDR3 comprises 14 residues. V lost 5 bases, J lost 0 bases, and 7 bases stayed unmatched. Germline values: CDR1 GTSNPN, CDR2 SVGIG (reference sequence). This CDR3 is CAWGRGTNSYEQYF. The CDR3 nucleotides read TGTGCCTGGGGCCGGGGGACTAACTCCTACGAGCAGTACTTC.

This clonotype was seen a handful of times. The rearrangement joins TRBV7-9 to TRBJ2-7; 9 bases fit TRBD1. CDR1 and CDR2 (germline): SEHNR, FQNEAQ (reference sequence). This CDR3 has 14 amino acids. V lost 4 bases to trimming and J lost 5 bases; unmatched junction nucleotides: 6. CDR3 protein: CASSSRQGGHEQYF. DNA for the CDR3: TGTGCCAGCAGCTCCCGACAGGGGGGACACGAGCAGTACTTC.

The table lists this clonotype with many counts. The rearrangement joins TRBV29-1 to TRBJ2-2, with D unclear. This CDR3 is built from 12 residues. The germline V gene has CDR1 SQVTM and CDR2 ANQGSEA. The CDR3 DNA sequence: TGCACCCTTCGATCGAACACCGGGGAGCTGTTTTTT. Translated: CTLRSNTGELFF.

This clonotype has more than one count but fewer than ten. This clone may be a read error of a much larger clone one base away. The chain uses TRBV11-1 and TRBJ1-1; D is uncertain. From germline, CDR1 is SGHAT and CDR2 FQDESV (reference sequence). The CDR3 totals 17 residues. V gave up 5 bases and J gave up 1 base, with 20 bases separating them. Written as DNA, the CDR3 is TGTGCCAGCAGCCTAAATGGTCGCCATCCACCGAACACTGAAGCTTTCTTT. This codes for CASSLNGRHPPNTEAFF.

There are a few counts of this clonotype. Given a much more abundant clone one base away, this may be a read error. The rearrangement joins TRBV12-3 or TRBV12-4 to TRBJ1-1; D may be TRBD1 (5 bases). CDR3 length: 16 residues. Trimming stripped 3 bases from V and 4 bases from J, with 18 bases between. The CDR3 DNA reads TGTGCCAGCAGTTTCAGGACGGGACGGATAACCACTGAAGCTTTCTTT. It encodes CASSFRTGRITTEAFF.

About this clonotype itself: A much larger clone is a single base away; this may be a read error. Here the CDR3 omits its conserved ending phenylalanine or tryptophan, so a read error is the likely source. The V call is TRBV3-1, the J call TRBJ2-2, with 14 bases that match TRBD2. The CDR3 contains 18 residues. With V trimmed by 4 bases and J by 5 bases, 9 bases remained unmatched. Looked up from germline, CDR1 is LGHDT and CDR2 is YNNKEL (reference sequence). CDR3 coding DNA: TGTGCCAGCAGCCCGCTGGGACTAGCGGGAGTGGGGACCGGGGAGCTGTTTCTT. This encodes CASSPLGLAGVGTGELFL.